The 14 T cell receptor beta chains below were found in one sample sequenced in a study of shared clonotypes between healthy human individuals. The table came from immunoSEQ multiplex PCR; TCRdb's copy has only in-frame clones and leaves some out. Of over 850,000 clones listed, around 78% are singletons. Sequencing was carried out using memory CD4+ T cells from PBMCs. Subset indicated: CD45RA-negative fraction. Receptor source: a man aged 18 to 30 in good health. Some clones in this sample may be carry-over from other donors' samples.

V gene TRBV5-6 combines with J gene TRBJ2-6; D is undetermined. The germline V and J ends were trimmed by 2 bases and 0 bases, with 6 bases remaining between them. CDR3 length equals 15 residues. CDR1 and CDR2 from the germline V gene are SGHDT and YYEEEE. The CDR3, as DNA: TGTGCCAGCAGCTTTTCGTCCTCTGGGGCCAACGTCCTGACTTTC. Its protein is CASSFSSSGANVLTF.

This clone appeared many times. This sequence joins TRBV2 and TRBJ2-2; D may be TRBD2 (6 bases). V lost 4 bases, J lost 6 bases, and 9 bases lay in between. The CDR3 has 13 amino acids. Germline CDR1 reads SNHLY; CDR2 reads FYNNEI. The CDR3 reads CASSGRGAGELFF. DNA of the CDR3: TGTGCCAGCAGTGGGAGGGGCGCCGGGGAGCTGTTTTTT.

The chain joins TRBV6-5 to TRBJ1-1; the D gene is possibly TRBD1 (6 bases). This CDR3 comprises 15 residues. V was clipped by 5 bases and J by 6 bases, with 19 bases between them. CDR1 and CDR2 (germline): MNHEY, SVGAGI. The CDR3 loop reads CASSPERGREAEAFF. The CDR3 DNA reads as TGTGCCAGCAGTCCCGAGCGGGGGCGAGAGGCTGAAGCTTTCTTT.

The count of this clone is one. The chain has TRBV9 and TRBJ2-1; possibly TRBD1 or TRBD2 for D (6 bases each). This CDR3 has 15 residues. V dropped 4 bases and J dropped 5 bases, with 16 bases sitting between them. Germline CDR1 SGDLS, CDR2 YYNGEE. The CDR3 loop reads CASSRRGDTHNEQFF. The CDR3 DNA is TGTGCCAGCAGCCGGAGGGGGGACACACACAATGAGCAGTTCTTC.

V and J are TRBV7-2 and TRBJ1-3; D call uncertain. CDR3 length: 14 amino acids. Germline V gene data show CDR1 as SGHTA and CDR2 as FQGNSA. V was cut by 2 bases and J by 9 bases, with 14 bases left in between. CDR3 bases: TGTGCCAGCAGCTTACAGCCGGGCGCCGGCACCATATATTTT. This translates into CASSLQPGAGTIYF. The full variable domain, completed using reference TRBV7-2 and TRBJ1-3, is GAGVSQSPSNKVTEKGKDVELRCDPISGHTALYWYRQSLGQGLEFLIYFQGNSAPDKSGLPSDRFSAERTGGSVSTLTIQRTQQEDSAVYLCASSLQPGAGTIYFGEGSWLTVV.

This sequence joins TRBV2 and TRBJ1-5; D may be TRBD1 (5 bases). Germline assignment: CDR1 SNHLY and CDR2 FYNNEI. Trimming stripped 6 bases from V and 1 base from J, with 10 bases between. This CDR3 spans 14 amino acids. The CDR3 coding sequence is TGTGCCAGCAGCGAGAGACAGAGCAATCAGCCCCAGCATTTT. Translation gives CASSERQSNQPQHF.

The rearrangement joins TRBV18 to TRBJ1-2; D call uncertain. The V end was cut by 0 bases, the J end by 4 bases, with 12 bases between. Germline CDR1 KGHSH, CDR2 LQKENI. The CDR3 has 15 residues. This CDR3 is CASSPPSLRAYGYTF. The CDR3 DNA is TGTGCCAGCTCACCACCTTCCCTGAGAGCCTATGGCTACACCTTC.

The chain is built from TRBV5-4 and TRBJ1-1; tentative D call: TRBD1 (5 bases). The CDR3 covers 16 residues. V was shortened by 2 bases and J by 8 bases, with 22 bases between the two germline ends. CDR1 is SGHNT, CDR2 YYREEE, per germline (reference sequence). The CDR3 DNA follows: TGTGCCAGCAGCTTTCTTCGGGGCGGTTCGGGTGTCGAAGCTTTCTTT. The encoded protein is CASSFLRGGSGVEAFF.

This clone was seen a handful of times. This CDR3 is also generated by other DNA sequences in the sample. The rearrangement links TRBV5-1 to TRBJ2-1, with TRBD2 matching over 8 bases. Germline CDR1 SGHRS, CDR2 YFSETQ. CDR3 length equals 16 residues. The V segment lost 0 bases and the J segment 5 bases; nucleotides outside the gene matches: 7. CDR3 DNA sequence: TGCGCCAGCAGCTTGGCCCCTACTAGCGGTAACAATGAGCAGTTCTTC. Translation: CASSLAPTSGNNEQFF.

This chain connects TRBV5-8 to TRBJ2-5; D is unresolved. The CDR3 totals 14 residues. CDR1 and CDR2 from the germline V gene are SGHTS and YDEGEE. Trimming removed 3 bases from V and 4 bases from J, with 13 bases in between. The CDR3 DNA sequence: TGTGCCAGCAGCTCCTCTTCCCGGGCAGAGACCCAGTACTTC. This sequence encodes CASSSSSRAETQYF.

The gene calls are TRBV7-2 and TRBJ2-5, with 10 bases lining up with TRBD2. V was clipped by 5 bases and J by 3 bases; unmatched bases: 3. The CDR3 runs 14 residues. From germline, CDR1 is SGHTA and CDR2 FQGNSA. The CDR3 DNA sequence: TGTGCCAGCAGCCTCGGACTAGCGGAAGAGACCCAGTACTTC. This sequence encodes CASSLGLAEETQYF.

This clone was observed once. The chain recombines TRBV19 with TRBJ2-1, with 7 nucleotides matching TRBD1. The CDR3 is 15 amino acids. Germline CDR1 LNHDA, CDR2 SQIVND (reference sequence). V trimming: 7 bases; J trimming: 1 base; junction bases outside the gene matches: 7. DNA for the CDR3: TGTGCCAGTAATAAAGGACAGGTTTCCTACAATGAGCAGTTCTTC. Amino acid sequence: CASNKGQVSYNEQFF.

This clone came up a few times. The chain uses TRBV4-1 and TRBJ2-7; 12 bases are shared with TRBD2. Germline CDR1 reads MGHRA; CDR2 reads YSYEKL. The CDR3 is 17 amino acids. Trimming took 0 bases from V and 0 from J; bases not matched to a gene: 3. CDR3 nucleotide sequence: TGCGCCAGCAGCCAAGATATGACTAGCGGGAGCTCCTACGAGCAGTACTTC. As protein: CASSQDMTSGSSYEQYF.

This chain links TRBV5-4 with TRBJ2-3; D might be TRBD2 (6 bases). Germline loops: CDR1 SGHNT, CDR2 YYREEE (reference sequence). The CDR3 contains 15 residues. V gave up 4 bases and J gave up 7 bases, with 19 bases separating them. CDR3 sequence reads: CASSPRDSRLYTQYF. CDR3 DNA: TGTGCCAGCAGCCCACGGGACTCTAGGTTATATACGCAGTATTTT.